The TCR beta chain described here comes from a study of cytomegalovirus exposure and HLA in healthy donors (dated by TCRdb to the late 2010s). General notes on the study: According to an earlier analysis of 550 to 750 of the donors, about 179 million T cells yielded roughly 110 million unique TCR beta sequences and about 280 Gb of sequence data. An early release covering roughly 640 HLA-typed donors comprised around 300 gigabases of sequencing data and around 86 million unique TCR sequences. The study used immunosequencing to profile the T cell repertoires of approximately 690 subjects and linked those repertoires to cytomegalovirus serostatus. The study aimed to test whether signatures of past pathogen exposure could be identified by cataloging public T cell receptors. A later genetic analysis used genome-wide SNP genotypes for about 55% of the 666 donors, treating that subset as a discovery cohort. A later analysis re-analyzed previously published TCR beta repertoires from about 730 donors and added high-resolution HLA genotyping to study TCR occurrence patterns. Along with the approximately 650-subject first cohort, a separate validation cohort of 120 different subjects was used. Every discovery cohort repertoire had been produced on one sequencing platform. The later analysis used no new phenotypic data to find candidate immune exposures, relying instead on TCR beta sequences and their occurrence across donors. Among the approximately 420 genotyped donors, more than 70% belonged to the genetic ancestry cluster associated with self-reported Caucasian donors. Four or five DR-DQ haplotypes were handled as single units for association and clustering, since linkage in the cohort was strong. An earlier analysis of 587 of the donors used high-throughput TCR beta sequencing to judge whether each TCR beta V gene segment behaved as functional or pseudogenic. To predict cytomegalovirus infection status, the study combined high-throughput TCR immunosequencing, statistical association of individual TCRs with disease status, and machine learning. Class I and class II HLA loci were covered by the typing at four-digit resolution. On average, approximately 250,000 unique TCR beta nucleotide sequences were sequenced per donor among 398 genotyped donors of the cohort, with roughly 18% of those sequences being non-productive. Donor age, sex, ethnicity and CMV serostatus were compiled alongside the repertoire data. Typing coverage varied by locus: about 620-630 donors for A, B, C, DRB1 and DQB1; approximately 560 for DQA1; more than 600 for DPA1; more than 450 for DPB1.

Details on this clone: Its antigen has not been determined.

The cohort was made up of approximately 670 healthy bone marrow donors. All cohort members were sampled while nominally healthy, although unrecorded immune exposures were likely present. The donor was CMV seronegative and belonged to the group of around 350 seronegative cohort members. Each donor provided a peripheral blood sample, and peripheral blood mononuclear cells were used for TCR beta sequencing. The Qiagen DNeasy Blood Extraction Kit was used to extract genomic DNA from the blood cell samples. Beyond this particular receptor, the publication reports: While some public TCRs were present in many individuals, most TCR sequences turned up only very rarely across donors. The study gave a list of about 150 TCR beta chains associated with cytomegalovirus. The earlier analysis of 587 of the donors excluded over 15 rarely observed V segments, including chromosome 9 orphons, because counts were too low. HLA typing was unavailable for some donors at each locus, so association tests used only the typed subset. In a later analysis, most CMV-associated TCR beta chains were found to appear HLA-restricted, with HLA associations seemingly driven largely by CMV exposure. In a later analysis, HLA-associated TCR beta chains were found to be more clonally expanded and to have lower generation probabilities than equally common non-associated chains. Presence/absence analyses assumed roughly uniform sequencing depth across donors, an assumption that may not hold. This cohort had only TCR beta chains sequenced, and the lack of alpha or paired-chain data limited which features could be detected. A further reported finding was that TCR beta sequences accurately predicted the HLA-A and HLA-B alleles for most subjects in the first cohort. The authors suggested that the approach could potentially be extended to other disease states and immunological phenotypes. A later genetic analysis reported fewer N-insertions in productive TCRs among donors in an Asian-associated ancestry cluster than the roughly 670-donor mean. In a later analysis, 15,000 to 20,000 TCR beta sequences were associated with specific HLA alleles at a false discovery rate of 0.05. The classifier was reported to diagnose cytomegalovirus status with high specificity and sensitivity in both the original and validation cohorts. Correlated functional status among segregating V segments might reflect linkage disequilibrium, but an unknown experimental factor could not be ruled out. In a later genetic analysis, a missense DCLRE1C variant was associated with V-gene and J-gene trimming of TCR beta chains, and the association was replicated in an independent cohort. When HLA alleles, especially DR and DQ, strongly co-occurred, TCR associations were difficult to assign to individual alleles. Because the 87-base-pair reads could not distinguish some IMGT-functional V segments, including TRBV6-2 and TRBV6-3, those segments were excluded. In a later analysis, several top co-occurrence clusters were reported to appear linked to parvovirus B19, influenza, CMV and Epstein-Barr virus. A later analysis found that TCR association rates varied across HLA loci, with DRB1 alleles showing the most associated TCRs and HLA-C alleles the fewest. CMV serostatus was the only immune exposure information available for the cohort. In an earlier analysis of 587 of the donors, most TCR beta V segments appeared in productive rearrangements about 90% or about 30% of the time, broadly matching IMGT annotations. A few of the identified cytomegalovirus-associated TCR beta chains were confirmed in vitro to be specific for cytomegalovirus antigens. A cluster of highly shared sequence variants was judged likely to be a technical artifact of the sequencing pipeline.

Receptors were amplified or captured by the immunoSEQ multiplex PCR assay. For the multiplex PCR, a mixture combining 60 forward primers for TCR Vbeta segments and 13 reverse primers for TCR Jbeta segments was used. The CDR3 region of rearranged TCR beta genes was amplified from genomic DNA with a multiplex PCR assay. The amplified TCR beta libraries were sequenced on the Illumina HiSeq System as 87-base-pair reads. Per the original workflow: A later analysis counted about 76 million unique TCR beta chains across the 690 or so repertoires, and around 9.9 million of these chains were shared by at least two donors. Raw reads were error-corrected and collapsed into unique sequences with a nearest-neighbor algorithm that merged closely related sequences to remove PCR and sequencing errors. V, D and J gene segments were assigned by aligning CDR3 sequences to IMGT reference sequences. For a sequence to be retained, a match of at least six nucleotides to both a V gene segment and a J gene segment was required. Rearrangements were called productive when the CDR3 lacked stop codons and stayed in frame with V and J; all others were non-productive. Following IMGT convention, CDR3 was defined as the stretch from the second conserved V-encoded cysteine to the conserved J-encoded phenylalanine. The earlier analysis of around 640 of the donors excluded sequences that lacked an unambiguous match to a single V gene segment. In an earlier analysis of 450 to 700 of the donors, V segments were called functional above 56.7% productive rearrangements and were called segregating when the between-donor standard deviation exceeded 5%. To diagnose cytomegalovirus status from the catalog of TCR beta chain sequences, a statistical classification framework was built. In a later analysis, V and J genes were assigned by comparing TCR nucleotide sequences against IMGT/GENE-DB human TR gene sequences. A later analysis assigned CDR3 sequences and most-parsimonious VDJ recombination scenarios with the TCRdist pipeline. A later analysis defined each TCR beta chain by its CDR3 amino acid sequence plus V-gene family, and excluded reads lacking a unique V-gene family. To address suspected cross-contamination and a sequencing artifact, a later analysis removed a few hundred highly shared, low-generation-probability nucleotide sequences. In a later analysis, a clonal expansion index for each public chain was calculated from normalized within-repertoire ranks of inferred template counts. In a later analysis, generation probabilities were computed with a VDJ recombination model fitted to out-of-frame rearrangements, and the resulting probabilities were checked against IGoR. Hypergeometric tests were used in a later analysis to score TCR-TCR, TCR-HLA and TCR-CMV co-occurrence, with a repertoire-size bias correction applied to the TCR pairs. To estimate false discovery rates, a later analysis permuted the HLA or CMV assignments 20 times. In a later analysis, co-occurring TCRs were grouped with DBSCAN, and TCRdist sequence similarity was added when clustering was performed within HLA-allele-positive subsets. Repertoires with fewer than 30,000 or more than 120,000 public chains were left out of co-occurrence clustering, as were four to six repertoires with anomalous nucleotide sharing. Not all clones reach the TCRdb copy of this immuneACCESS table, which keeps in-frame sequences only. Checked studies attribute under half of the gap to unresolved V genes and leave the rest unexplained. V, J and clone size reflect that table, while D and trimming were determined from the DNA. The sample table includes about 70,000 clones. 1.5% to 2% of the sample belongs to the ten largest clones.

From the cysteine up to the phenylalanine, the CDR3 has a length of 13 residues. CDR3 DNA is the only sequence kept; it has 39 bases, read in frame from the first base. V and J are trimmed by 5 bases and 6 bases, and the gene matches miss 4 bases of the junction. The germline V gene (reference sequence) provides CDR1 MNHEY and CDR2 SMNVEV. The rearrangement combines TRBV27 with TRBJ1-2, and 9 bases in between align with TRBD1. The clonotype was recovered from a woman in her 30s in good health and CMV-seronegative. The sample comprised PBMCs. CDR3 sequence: CASSRDRGDGYTF. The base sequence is TGTGCCAGCAGTAGAGACAGGGGGGATGGCTACACCTTC.